This TCR beta chain was found in a study of blood T cell repertoires in COVID-19. Study-level background: The cDNA or gDNA used as material had been derived from T cells, B-cell-depleted T cells, or PBMCs.

From germline, CDR1 is SEHNR and CDR2 FQNEAQ (reference sequence). This CDR3 has 11 residues. V lost 11 bases and J 4 bases, leaving 11 bases between the germline ends. In the source study's methods: Amplified reference gene primers provided the basis for estimating nucleated cell counts. Produced via immunoSEQ multiplex PCR; TCRdb's table is partial and in-frame only. Clonal size and the V and J genes are those of that table, whereas D and trimming came from the DNA. Among about 160,000 clones listed, about 86% were seen once. The V gene is TRBV7-9, the J gene TRBJ1-2, with TRBD1 as a possible D gene (6 bases). The sample taken for sequencing was peripheral blood. The sequence came from a woman in her 70s with COVID-19, enrolled during active disease. The CDR3, as DNA: TGTGCCTCCGGGGGGGCCTATGGCTACACCTTC. Amino acids: CASGGAYGYTF.